This TCR beta chain was recorded in a study of shared clonotypes between healthy human individuals. For the study at large: Each donor contributed plates that comprised three CD4 naive, three CD4 memory, two CD8 naive and one CD8 memory. General study findings and limits: All-four-donor shared clonotypes had higher generation probabilities than non-shared clonotypes did.

For this clone: Antigen unknown.

Profiled with immunoSEQ multiplex PCR; TCRdb holds only in-frame clones, not every one. This sample has about 1.1 million clones, with about 84% found just once. The germline CDR1 and CDR2 sequences are SGHTA and FQGTGA. The CDR3 runs to 14 residues. Deletions cut 2 bases from V and 3 bases from J, with 8 bases between. The receptor comes from a man younger than 35 in good health. Some clones in this sample may be carry-over from other donors' samples. The chain combines TRBV7-3 with TRBJ1-5; D unclear. The sequencing input was memory CD4+ T cells from PBMCs. Subset denoted: CD45RA-negative fraction. The CDR3 sequence: CASSLQANNQPQHF. CDR3 DNA sequence: TGTGCCAGCAGCTTACAGGCGAACAATCAGCCCCAGCATTTT.